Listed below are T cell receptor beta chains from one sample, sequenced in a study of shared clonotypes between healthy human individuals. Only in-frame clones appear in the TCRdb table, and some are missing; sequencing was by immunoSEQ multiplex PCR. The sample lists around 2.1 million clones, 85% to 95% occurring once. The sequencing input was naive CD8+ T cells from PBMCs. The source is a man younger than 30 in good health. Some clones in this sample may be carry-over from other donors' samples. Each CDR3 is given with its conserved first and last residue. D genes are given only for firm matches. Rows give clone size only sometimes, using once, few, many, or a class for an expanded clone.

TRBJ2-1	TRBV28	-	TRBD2	TGTGCCAGCAGTTGGGGGACTAGCGGGAGCAATGAGCAGTTCTTC	CASSWGTSGSNEQFF
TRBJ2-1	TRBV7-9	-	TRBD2	TGTGCCAGCAGCACCCGGACTAGCGGAGATAACAATGAGCAGTTCTTC	CASSTRTSGDNNEQFF
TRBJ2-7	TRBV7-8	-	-	TGTGCCAGCAGCTTACGGTCCCGGGACTCCTACGAGCAGTACTTC	CASSLRSRDSYEQYF
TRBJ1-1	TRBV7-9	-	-	TGTGCCAGCAGCTTGGTTCCGGCAGGCTGGAACACTGAAGCTTTCTTT	CASSLVPAGWNTEAFF
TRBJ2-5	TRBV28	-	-	TGTGCCAGCAGTCCTACACAAGAGACCCAGTACTTC	CASSPTQETQYF
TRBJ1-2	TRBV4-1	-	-	TGCGCCAGCAGCCAATCGCGGGGAATGGAGGGCTACACCTTC	CASSQSRGMEGYTF
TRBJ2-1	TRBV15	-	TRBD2	TGTGCCACCAGCAGAGTTGGGATCACTAGCGGAAACAATGAGCAGTTCTTC	CATSRVGITSGNNEQFF
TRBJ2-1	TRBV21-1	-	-	TGTGCCAGCAGCAAAGGTCGCAAGCTAAACTACAATGAGCAGTTCTTC	CASSKGRKLNYNEQFF
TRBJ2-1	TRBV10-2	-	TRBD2	TGCGCCAGCAACGACAGGCTAGCGGGAGGCAATGAGCAGTTCTTC	CASNDRLAGGNEQFF
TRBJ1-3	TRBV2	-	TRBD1	TGTGCCAGCAGTGAACACAGGGGTGCTGGAAACACCATATATTTT	CASSEHRGAGNTIYF
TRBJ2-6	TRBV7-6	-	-	TGTGCCAGCAGCCCCGGGACCCCGCTCCTCTCTGGGGCCAACGTCCTGACTTTC	CASSPGTPLLSGANVLTF
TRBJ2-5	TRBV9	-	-	TGTGCCAGCAGCGTAGCTAGCCGGGAGACCCAGTACTTC	CASSVASRETQYF
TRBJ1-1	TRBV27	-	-	TGTGCCAGCAGTTTACATCCCCCGGAAAGCAAGACTGAAGCTTTCTTT	CASSLHPPESKTEAFF
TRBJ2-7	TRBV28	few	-	TGTGCCAGCAGTTTTAGCTCCTACGAGCAGTACTTC	CASSFSSYEQYF
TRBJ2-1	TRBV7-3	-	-	TGTGCCAGCAGCTCCCGGGACTCCTACAATGAGCAGTTCTTC	CASSSRDSYNEQFF
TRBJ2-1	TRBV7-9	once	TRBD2	TGTGCCAGCACCGACTACGGACTAGCGACAAACAATGAGCAGTTCTTC	CASTDYGLATNNEQFF
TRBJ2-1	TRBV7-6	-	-	TGTGCCAGCAGCTTAGTGTCGGGACGTGATGAGCAGTTCTTC	CASSLVSGRDEQFF
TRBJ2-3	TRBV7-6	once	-	TGTGCCAGCAGCCAACTCGGTACGCAGTATTTT	CASSQLGTQYF
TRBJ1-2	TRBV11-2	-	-	TGTGCCAGCAGCTTAAACAGGGCGAACTATGGCTACACCTTC	CASSLNRANYGYTF
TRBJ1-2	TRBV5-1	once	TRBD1	TGCGCCAGCAGCCGGGGACAGGGGGCGCGAGGCTATGGCTACACCTTC	CASSRGQGARGYGYTF
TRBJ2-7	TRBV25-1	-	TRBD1	TGTGCCAGCTGGGACAGCACTAGCTACGAGCAGTACTTC	CASWDSTSYEQYF
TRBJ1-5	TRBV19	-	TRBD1	TGTGCCAGTCAACCGGCACAGGGGTCTAATCAGCCCCAGCATTTT	CASQPAQGSNQPQHF
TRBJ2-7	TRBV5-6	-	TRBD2	TGTGCCAGCAGCTTCTTAAGCGGGAGCAACGAGCAGTACTTC	CASSFLSGSNEQYF
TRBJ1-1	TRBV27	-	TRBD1	TGTGCCAGCAACCAGAGACAGGGGGCGCTCACTGAAGCTTTCTTT	CASNQRQGALTEAFF
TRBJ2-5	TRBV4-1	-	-	TGCGCCAGCAGCCAAGCAGGTTGGCGGACCCAGTACTTC	CASSQAGWRTQYF
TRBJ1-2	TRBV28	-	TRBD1	TGTGCCAGCAGACCTGACAGGGAGGGGCCTTTGAGCTACACCTTC	CASRPDREGPLSYTF
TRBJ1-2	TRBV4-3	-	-	TGCGCCAGCAGCCAAGATTGGGGGGCCGAGGATGACTATGGCTACACCTTC	CASSQDWGAEDDYGYTF
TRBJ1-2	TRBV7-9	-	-	TGTGCCAGCAGCCTCGGCCTGGTTGACTATGGCTACACCTTC	CASSLGLVDYGYTF
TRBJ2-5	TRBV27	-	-	TGTGCCAGCAGTTTAGTCCCGTCAGGGGAGGAAGAGACCCAGTACTTC	CASSLVPSGEEETQYF
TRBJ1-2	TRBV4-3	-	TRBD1	TGCGCCAGCAGCCATCTACAGGGGGCTAACTATGGCTACACCTTC	CASSHLQGANYGYTF
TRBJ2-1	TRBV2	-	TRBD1	TGTGCCACCCTTCGGGGGACAGGTGGCAATGAGCAGTTCTTC	CATLRGTGGNEQFF
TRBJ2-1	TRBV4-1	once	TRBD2	TGCGCCAGCAGCCATATGGGGGGGTATGAGCAGTTCTTC	CASSHMGGYEQFF
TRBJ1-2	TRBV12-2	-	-	TGTGCAAGTCGCTTAAACACCCCCCCGACAGGGTTCTATGGCTACACCTTC	CASRLNTPPTGFYGYTF
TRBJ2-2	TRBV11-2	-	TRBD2	TGTGCCAGCATCTCTCCGGGACTAGCGGAAACCGGGGAGCTGTTTTTT	CASISPGLAETGELFF
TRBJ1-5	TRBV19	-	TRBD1	TGTGCCAGTAGTTACAGGGGCATAAATCAGCCCCAGCATTTT	CASSYRGINQPQHF
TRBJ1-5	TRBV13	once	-	TGTGCCAGCAGCTTAGGGCCGCATAGCAATCAGCCCCAGCATTTT	CASSLGPHSNQPQHF
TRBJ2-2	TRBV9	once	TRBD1	TGTGCCAGCAGCGTTCAGGGGGCCCACACCGGGGAGCTGTTTTTT	CASSVQGAHTGELFF
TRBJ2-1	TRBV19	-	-	TGTGCCAGTAGTGGCGATGTCTACAATGAGCAGTTCTTC	CASSGDVYNEQFF
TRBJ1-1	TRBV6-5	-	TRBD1	TGTGCCAGCAGCCACAGGGGGCATAACACTGAAGCTTTCTTT	CASSHRGHNTEAFF
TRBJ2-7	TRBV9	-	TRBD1	TGTGCCAGCAGCCCTCGAATTGGACAGGGCGAGCAGTACTTC	CASSPRIGQGEQYF
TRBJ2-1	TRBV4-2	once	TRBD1	TGTGCCAGCAGCCCGCTAGGGACAGGGTCATACAATGAGCAGTTCTTC	CASSPLGTGSYNEQFF
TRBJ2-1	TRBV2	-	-	TGTGCCAGCAGGGCAAGATGGACAGCTACCTACAATGAGCAGTTCTTC	CASRARWTATYNEQFF
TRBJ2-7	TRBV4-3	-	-	TGCGCCAGCAGCCAAGATACCAGCTACGAGCAGTACTTC	CASSQDTSYEQYF
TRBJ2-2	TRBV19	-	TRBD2	TGTGCCACCATAGCGGGGAACACCGGGGAGCTGTTTTTT	CATIAGNTGELFF
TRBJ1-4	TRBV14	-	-	TGTGCCAGCAGCCAGCAGGGTTTAAGCGAAAAACTGTTTTTT	CASSQQGLSEKLFF
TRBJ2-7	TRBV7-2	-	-	TGTGCCAGCGGGCTCGGACGATCCTACGAGCAGTACTTC	CASGLGRSYEQYF
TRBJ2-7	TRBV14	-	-	TGTGCCAGCAGCCGATCTCCGGGACGGATGGACGAGCAGTACTTC	CASSRSPGRMDEQYF
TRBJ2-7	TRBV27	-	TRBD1	TGTGCCAGCAGTTTAACCCGACAGGGGATCTACGAGCAGTACTTC	CASSLTRQGIYEQYF